At least ten counts were recorded for the clone carrying this TCR beta chain. Its matching antigen is unknown. Amplified TCR beta CDR3 regions derived from RNA transcripts. RT-PCR in the first round (using the HTBI primer set) targeted the TCR CDR3. In TCRdb, the multiplex PCR reads were re-called with MiXCR into one record per CDR3 protein. The sample contains roughly 250,000 distinct CDR3 sequences, 22% of which appear only once. These data come from a study of T cells in Graves' hyperthyroidism and ophthalmopathy. Overall study context: Peripheral blood draws took place at initial diagnosis, ahead of any treatment.

Reasons for excluding patients were uncontrolled infection, other autoimmune disease, pregnancy or lactation. This CDR3 has 16 residues. Losses at the gene ends were 5 bases for V and 1 base for J; bases not matched to a gene: 8. Study findings and constraints: Most thyroid clonotypes with frequency above 0.001 were detected in blood.

V and J are TRBV12-3 or TRBV12-4 and TRBJ1-1; 9 positions agree with TRBD1. The sequencing sample was made of blood. The TCR originated in a young man with Graves' ophthalmopathy. CDR3 sequence reads: CASSIGQGRSNTEAFF. CDR3 coding DNA: TGTGCCAGCAGTATAGGACAGGGGCGTTCGAACACTGAAGCTTTCTTT.